These 30 T cell receptor beta chains originate from one sample sequenced in a study of Graves' ophthalmopathy and Graves' hyperthyroidism (dated by TCRdb to 2017 to 2018). The run used an Illumina HiSeq 2000. TCR beta CDR3 regions were amplified from RNA transcripts for repertoire sequencing. The first round was an RT-PCR using HTBI primers with the Qiagen OneStep RT-PCR kit, and this first round was followed by a second-round multiplex PCR, then size selection and purification. TCRdb redid the processing of the public reads, applying fastp at Q25 and MiXCR, and retained in-frame beta chains. Identical CDR3 protein sequences are pooled into one entry, listed with their most common genes and DNA. This sample has approximately 700,000 distinct CDR3 sequences in its table, and roughly 40% of those were observed once. The leading ten clones occupy roughly 46% of the sample. The specimen sequenced was peripheral blood. The origin of the receptors is an adult man with Graves' ophthalmopathy.

The chain uses TRBV29-1 and TRBJ1-2; D possibly corresponds to TRBD1 (5 bases). Trimming left V 8 bases short and J 0 bases short, with 19 bases between. Germline CDR1 and CDR2: SQVTM and ANQGSEA. The CDR3 covers 15 residues. In DNA, the CDR3 is TGCAGCAGAACCACCGGGACGCGGACTAACTATGGCTACACCTTC. Its translation is CSRTTGTRTNYGYTF.

This clonotype was detected ten times or more. The rearrangement joins TRBV6-6 to TRBJ1-6; TRBD1 might be the D (6 bases). The germline gives CDR1 MNHNY, CDR2 SVGAGI (reference sequence). The CDR3 runs to 15 residues. V lost 0 bases and J lost 7, with 10 bases in between. The CDR3 DNA reads TGTGCCAGCAGTTACTCGACAGGTCGGAATTCACCCCTCCACTTT. Amino acids: CASSYSTGRNSPLHF.

The chain uses TRBV7-2 and TRBJ2-1; no clear D. The CDR3 extends over 13 amino acids. The germline V gene encodes CDR1 SGHTA and CDR2 FQGNSA. Trimming pared 1 base from V and 9 bases from J, leaving 10 bases between. CDR3 in amino acids: CASSLGSGGEQFF. DNA of the CDR3: TGTGCCAGCAGCTTAGGATCCGGTGGTGAGCAGTTCTTC.

This clonotype was detected ten times or more. V is TRBV14 and J is TRBJ1-5; no reliable D call. Trimming left V 0 bases short and J 1 base short, with 4 bases between. Germline CDR1 is SGHDN and CDR2 is FVKESK. The CDR3 contains 14 residues. The CDR3 coding sequence is TGTGCCAGCAGCCAAGACAGAAGCAATCAGCCCCAGCATTTT. It is translated as CASSQDRSNQPQHF.

This clonotype was counted between two and nine times. One end of the junction does not line up with germline, which may come from a read error. This sequence joins TRBV19 and TRBJ1-1, with a possible D match to TRBD1 (5 bases). CDR3 length: 14 residues. Germline V gene data show CDR1 as LNHDA and CDR2 as SQIVND (reference sequence). CDR3 nucleotide sequence: TGTGCCAGTAGTATAGAAGCAGGGAACACTGAAACTTTCTTT. As protein: CASSIEAGNTETFF.

The table lists this clonotype with many counts. The chain recombines TRBV7-9 with TRBJ2-5; perhaps TRBD2 as D (5 bases). Between the trimmed V and J ends, which lost 5 bases and 2 bases, there was a span of 12 bases. The length of the CDR3 is 14 residues. Germline loops: CDR1 SEHNR, CDR2 FQNEAQ (reference sequence). The CDR3, as DNA: TGTGCCAGCAGCACTAGGACGGAACAAGAGACCCAGTACTTC. It encodes CASSTRTEQETQYF.

This clonotype was observed many times. The genes are TRBV20-1 and TRBJ2-5; D may be TRBD1 or TRBD2 (6 bases each). The V end was cut by 5 bases, the J end by 6 bases, with 10 bases between. The CDR3 consists of 11 residues. Germline V gene data show CDR1 as DFQATT and CDR2 as SNEGSKA (reference sequence). CDR3 protein: CSAWGAQTQYF. The CDR3 nucleotides read TGCAGTGCTTGGGGGGCCCAGACCCAGTACTTC.

The J gene is TRBJ2-7, the V gene TRBV7-2, with D tentatively TRBD1 or TRBD2 (5 bases each). This CDR3 comprises 14 residues. The V end lost 3 bases, the J end lost 4 bases, and 13 bases lay between the germline ends. The germline V gene encodes CDR1 SGHTA and CDR2 FQGNSA. The DNA for the CDR3 is TGTGCCAGCAGCTTCAGATGGGACGAGTACGAGCAGTACTTC. Translated: CASSFRWDEYEQYF.

This clonotype was seen a single time. The chain couples TRBV5-4 to TRBJ2-7; TRBD1 agrees at 8 bases. The CDR3 spans 13 residues. Germline V lookup: CDR1 SGHNT, CDR2 YYREEE (reference sequence). Losses at the gene ends were 4 bases for V and 5 bases for J; bases not matched to a gene: 5. This chain's CDR3 is CASSQLTGDEQYF. The CDR3 DNA follows: TGTGCCAGCAGCCAATTGACAGGGGACGAGCAGTACTTC.

This chain uses TRBV7-3 with TRBJ1-2; D unresolved. The CDR3 consists of 11 residues. From germline, CDR1 is SGHTA and CDR2 FQGTGA. Trimming took off 2 bases at V and 10 bases at J, with 8 bases between the two ends. The CDR3: CASSLVDVYTF. The CDR3, as DNA: TGTGCCAGCAGCTTAGTAGATGTCTACACCTTC. Variable domain in full (rest from reference TRBV7-3 and TRBJ1-2): GAGVSQTPSNKVTEKGKYVELRCDPISGHTALYWYRQSLGQGPEFLIYFQGTGAADDSGLPNDRFFAVRPEGSVSTLKIQRTERGDSAVYLCASSLVDVYTFGSGTRLTVV.

This clonotype was seen more than once but under ten times. V usage is TRBV20-1 and J usage is TRBJ1-2; D remains unclear. CDR1 DFQATT and CDR2 SNEGSKA come from the germline V gene (reference sequence). The CDR3 consists of 11 residues. Deletions cut 5 bases from V and 4 bases from J, with 8 bases between. The CDR3 reads CSAQYRYGYTF. The CDR3 DNA follows: TGCAGTGCTCAGTACCGCTATGGCTACACCTTC.

This clonotype was found many times. V is TRBV11-2 and J is TRBJ2-5, with TRBD1 matching 7 bases. The CDR3 consists of 14 residues. Per germline, CDR1 SGHAT and CDR2 FQNNGV. V lost 5 bases, J lost 5 bases, and 8 bases stayed unmatched. The CDR3 spells CASSRRTGVETQYF. The CDR3, as DNA: TGTGCCAGCAGCCGGCGCACAGGGGTGGAGACCCAGTACTTC.

The table lists this clonotype with a count of one. The chain employs TRBV2 and TRBJ2-5; D remains unclear. The V gene's germline CDR1 is SNHLY and CDR2 FYNNEI. CDR3 length: 14 amino acids. V lost 2 bases, J lost 2 bases, and 9 bases lay in between. The CDR3 here is CASSERASQETQYF. DNA for the CDR3: TGTGCCAGCAGTGAACGCGCCAGTCAAGAGACCCAGTACTTC. Full variable domain (remainder filled in from reference TRBV2 and TRBJ2-5): EPEVTQTPSHQVTQMGQEVILRCVPISNHLYFYWYRQILGQKVEFLVSFYNNEISEKSEIFDDQFSVERPDGSNFTLKIRSTKLEDSAMYFCASSERASQETQYFGPGTRLLVL.

The sample holds many counts of this clonotype. At one end the junction does not follow the germline gene, possibly because of a read error. This chain connects TRBV19 to TRBJ1-3, with 7 nucleotides matching TRBD1. Germline V lookup: CDR1 LNHDA, CDR2 SQIVND (reference sequence). The CDR3 length is 13 residues. The CDR3 sequence: CASSDDRDARTDF. The CDR3 coding sequence is TGTGCCAGTAGTGACGACAGGGACGCGCGGACTGATTTT.

The J gene is TRBJ1-5, the V gene TRBV11-1, with 7 bases fitting TRBD1. Unmatched junction bases numbered 13, after V lost 8 bases and J lost 6 bases. From germline, CDR1 is SGHAT and CDR2 FQDESV (reference sequence). The CDR3 spans 15 residues. This CDR3 is CASSQYTGVGQPQHF. The CDR3 nucleotides read TGTGCCAGCTCACAATATACAGGGGTCGGTCAGCCCCAGCATTTT.

V gene TRBV15 combines with J gene TRBJ1-2; maybe TRBD1 (6 bases). This CDR3 contains 15 residues. From germline, CDR1 is LNHNV and CDR2 YYDKDF (reference sequence). Deletions cut 6 bases from V and 3 bases from J, with 17 bases between. CDR3 nucleotides: TGTGCCACCAGTAGTGGAGGCAGGGGCGACTATGGCTACACCTTC. Residues: CATSSGGRGDYGYTF. The whole variable domain, remainder taken from reference TRBV15 and TRBJ1-2, is DAMVIQNPRYQVTQFGKPVTLSCSQTLNHNVMYWYQQKSSQAPKLLFHYYDKDFNNEADTPDNFQSRRPNTSFCFLDIRSPGLGDTAMYLCATSSGGRGDYGYTFGSGTRLTVV.

This clonotype was observed a single time. V gene TRBV25-1 combines with J gene TRBJ1-2, with 12 bases fitting TRBD1. This CDR3 has 13 residues. Trimming took 8 bases from V and 7 from J; bases not matched to a gene: 5. Germline V gives CDR1 MGHDK, CDR2 SYGVNS. The CDR3 region is CASARDRGLGYTF. CDR3 sequence (DNA): TGTGCCAGCGCAAGGGACAGGGGGCTTGGCTACACCTTC.

The CDR3: CSVGGTARTTNEKLFF. The CDR3 coding sequence is TGCAGCGTGGGCGGTACGGCGCGGACAACTAATGAAAAACTGTTTTTT. V gene TRBV29-1 combines with J gene TRBJ1-4; D is uncertain. Germline loops: CDR1 SQVTM, CDR2 ANQGSEA. The CDR3 runs to 16 residues. The V and J ends lost 6 bases and 0 bases respectively, with 17 bases between them. The full variable domain, with the rest looked up from reference TRBV29-1 and TRBJ1-4, is SAVISQKPSRDICQRGTSLTIQCQVDSQVTMMFWYRQQPGQSLTLIATANQGSEATYESGFVIDKFPISRPNLTFSTLTVSNMSPEDSSIYLCSVGGTARTTNEKLFFGSGTQLSVL.

Concerning this clonotype itself: The junction does not match germline at one end; this may be a read error. This chain connects TRBV7-9 to TRBJ2-7; no firm D call. This CDR3 has 14 residues. CDR1 is SEHNR and CDR2 is FQNEAQ in the germline V gene (reference sequence). The CDR3 nucleotides are TGTGCCAGCAGCACGGACCCACCGTCCTACAAGCAGTACTTC. This encodes CASSTDPPSYKQYF.

The rearrangement uses TRBV25-1 and TRBJ1-3; the match to TRBD1 covers 9 bases. This CDR3 has 15 residues. V was clipped by 8 bases and J by 7 bases; unmatched bases: 12. Germline V gives CDR1 MGHDK, CDR2 SYGVNS. CDR3 nucleotide sequence: TGTGCCAGCTCACCAGGGGACAGGGCCGTCAACACCATATATTTT. Translation: CASSPGDRAVNTIYF.

The sample holds one count of this clonotype. V gene TRBV7-2 combines with J gene TRBJ2-7, with 7 bases aligning to TRBD2. This CDR3 contains 18 residues. With 5 bases clipped from V and 1 base from J, the junction kept 17 bases outside the gene matches. Germline V lookup: CDR1 SGHTA, CDR2 FQGNSA. The CDR3 reads CASSPPPGYRDYSYEQYF. In nucleotides, the CDR3 is TGTGCCAGCAGCCCCCCCCCCGGTTACCGGGACTATTCCTACGAGCAGTACTTC.

At least ten counts were recorded for this clonotype. The rearrangement links TRBV10-3 to TRBJ2-7; D may be TRBD1 (6 bases). Deletions cut 5 bases from V and 0 bases from J, with 11 bases between. The CDR3 has 14 residues. Germline lookup yields CDR1 ENHRY and CDR2 SYGVKD. In nucleotides, the CDR3 is TGTGCCATCAGTAGGGACACGAGCTCCTACGAGCAGTACTTC. It specifies CAISRDTSSYEQYF.

The chain combines TRBV2 with TRBJ2-2; no reliable D call. Per the germline V gene, CDR1 is SNHLY and CDR2 is FYNNEI. V was pared by 5 bases and J by 0 bases, with 10 bases between. The CDR3 length is 15 residues. The CDR3 loop reads CASSYSDPNTGELFF. The CDR3, as DNA: TGTGCCAGCAGTTACTCAGACCCGAACACCGGGGAGCTGTTTTTT.

This clonotype was counted a few times. One junction end disagrees with the germline gene, perhaps due to a read error. The CDR3: CASSYSRFGGQPQHF. In DNA, the CDR3 is TGTGCCAGCAGTTACTCGAGGTTTGGGGGTCAGCCCCAGCATTTT. The J gene is TRBJ1-5, the V gene TRBV24-1, with a possible D match to TRBD1 (5 bases). This CDR3 region has 15 residues. Germline V gene lookup returns CDR1 KGHDR and CDR2 SFDVKD.

This clonotype was detected ten times or more. The rearrangement joins TRBV20-1 to TRBJ2-5, with D possibly being TRBD2 (5 bases). The V gene's germline CDR1 is DFQATT and CDR2 SNEGSKA (reference sequence). The V and J ends lost 5 bases and 3 bases respectively, with 10 bases between them. CDR3 length: 12 amino acids. The CDR3 bases are TGCAGTGCTGCGACTATGGAAGAGACCCAGTACTTC. Protein sequence: CSAATMEETQYF.

V is TRBV9 and J is TRBJ2-6, with TRBD2 as a possible D gene (6 bases). Between the trimmed V and J ends, which lost 3 bases and 0 bases, there was a span of 13 bases. The CDR3 is made up of 17 amino acids. The germline CDR1 and CDR2 sequences are SGDLS and YYNGEE. The CDR3 DNA sequence: TGTGCCAGCAGCGCGGGACTCGAGTACTCTGGGGCCAACGTCCTGACTTTC. Translating it yields CASSAGLEYSGANVLTF.

The CDR3 sequence is CASSLFPDGSYEQYF. For the CDR3, the DNA is TGTGCCAGCAGTTTATTCCCGGACGGCTCCTACGAGCAGTACTTC. The J gene is TRBJ2-7, the V gene TRBV25-1; D remains ambiguous. The germline V gene encodes CDR1 MGHDK and CDR2 SYGVNS. This CDR3 region has 15 residues. V dropped 5 bases and J dropped 0 bases, with 14 bases sitting between them.

This clonotype was seen repeatedly, ten times or more. The chain has TRBV2 and TRBJ2-2; 9 bases align to TRBD1. This CDR3 spans 15 amino acids. Germline CDR1 reads SNHLY; CDR2 reads FYNNEI. V lost 6 bases and J lost 1; bases outside the gene matches: 3. This chain's CDR3 is CASRQDRGNTGELFF. In nucleotides, the CDR3 is TGTGCCAGCAGGCAGGACAGGGGGAACACCGGGGAGCTGTTTTTT. Full variable domain (outside the CDR3, taken from reference TRBV2 and TRBJ2-2): EPEVTQTPSHQVTQMGQEVILRCVPISNHLYFYWYRQILGQKVEFLVSFYNNEISEKSEIFDDQFSVERPDGSNFTLKIRSTKLEDSAMYFCASRQDRGNTGELFFGEGSRLTVL.

V is TRBV25-1 and J is TRBJ2-2; D might be TRBD1 (6 bases). V shed 6 bases and J shed 6 bases, with 20 bases lying between them. The CDR3 runs 16 residues. The germline V gene has CDR1 MGHDK and CDR2 SYGVNS. CDR3 protein: CASSQDVGQGPGELFF. The CDR3, as DNA: TGTGCCAGCAGCCAAGATGTCGGGCAGGGGCCCGGGGAGCTGTTTTTT.

V is TRBV29-1 and J is TRBJ1-4; D remains unclear. The CDR3 sequence is 12 residues long. Deletions cut 8 bases from V and 4 bases from J, with 11 bases between. Germline CDR1 SQVTM, CDR2 ANQGSEA. Here the CDR3 reads CSLGQLNEKLFF. CDR3 DNA sequence: TGCAGCTTAGGGCAGCTTAATGAAAAACTGTTTTTT.